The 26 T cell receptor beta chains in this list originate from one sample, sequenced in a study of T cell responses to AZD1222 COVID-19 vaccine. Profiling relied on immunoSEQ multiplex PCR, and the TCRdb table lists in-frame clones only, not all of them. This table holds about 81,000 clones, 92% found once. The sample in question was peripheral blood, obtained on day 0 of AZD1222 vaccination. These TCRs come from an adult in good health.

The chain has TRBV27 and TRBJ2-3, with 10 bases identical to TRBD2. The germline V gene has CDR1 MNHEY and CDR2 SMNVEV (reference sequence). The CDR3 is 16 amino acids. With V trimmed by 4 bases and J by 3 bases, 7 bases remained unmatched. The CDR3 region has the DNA TGTGCCAGCAGTTCCCCTAGCGGGAGAGGGACAGATACGCAGTATTTT. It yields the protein CASSSPSGRGTDTQYF.

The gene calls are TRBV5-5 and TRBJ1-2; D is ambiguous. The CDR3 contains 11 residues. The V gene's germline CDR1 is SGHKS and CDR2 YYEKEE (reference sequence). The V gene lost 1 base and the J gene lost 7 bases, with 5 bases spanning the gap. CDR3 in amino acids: CASSLNAGYTF. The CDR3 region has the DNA TGTGCCAGCAGCTTGAACGCTGGCTACACCTTC.

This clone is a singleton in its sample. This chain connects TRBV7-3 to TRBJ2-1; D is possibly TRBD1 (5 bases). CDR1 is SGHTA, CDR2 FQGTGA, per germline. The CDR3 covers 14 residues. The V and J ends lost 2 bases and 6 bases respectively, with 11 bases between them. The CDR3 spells CASSLGWGRNEQFF. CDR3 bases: TGTGCCAGCAGCTTAGGGTGGGGCCGCAATGAGCAGTTCTTC.

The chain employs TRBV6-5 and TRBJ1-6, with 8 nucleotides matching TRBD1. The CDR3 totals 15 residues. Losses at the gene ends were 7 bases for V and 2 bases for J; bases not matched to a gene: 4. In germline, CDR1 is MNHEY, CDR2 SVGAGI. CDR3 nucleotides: TGTGCCAGCATCAGGGGGCAGACCTATAATTCACCCCTCCACTTT. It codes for CASIRGQTYNSPLHF.

Written as DNA, the CDR3 is TGCGCCAGCAGCTTTGGCGGGTTAGACGAGCAGTACTTC. It encodes CASSFGGLDEQYF. This rearrangement joins TRBV5-1 to TRBJ2-7; possible D gene TRBD2, 5 bases. The germline V and J ends were trimmed by 2 bases and 5 bases, with 11 bases remaining between them. The CDR3 consists of 13 residues. CDR1 is SGHRS, CDR2 YFSETQ, per germline. The full variable domain, in which reference TRBV5-1 and TRBJ2-7 provide the parts outside the CDR3, is KAGVTQTPRYLIKTRGQQVTLSCSPISGHRSVSWYQQTPGQGLQFLFEYFSETQRNKGNFPGRFSGRQFSNSRSEMNVSTLELGDSALYLCASSFGGLDEQYFGPGTRLTVT.

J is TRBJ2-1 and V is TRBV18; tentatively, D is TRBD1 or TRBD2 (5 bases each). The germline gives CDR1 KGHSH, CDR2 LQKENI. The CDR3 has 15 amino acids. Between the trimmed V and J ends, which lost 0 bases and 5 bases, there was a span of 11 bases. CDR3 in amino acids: CASSPPSGTDNEQFF. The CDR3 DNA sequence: TGTGCCAGCTCACCACCTTCAGGGACCGACAATGAGCAGTTCTTC.

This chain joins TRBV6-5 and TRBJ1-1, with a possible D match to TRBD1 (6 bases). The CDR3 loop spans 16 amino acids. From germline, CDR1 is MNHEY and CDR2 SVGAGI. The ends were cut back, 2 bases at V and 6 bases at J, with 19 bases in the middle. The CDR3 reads CASSYAEQARGAEAFF. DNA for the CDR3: TGTGCCAGCAGTTACGCCGAGCAAGCGAGGGGGGCTGAAGCTTTCTTT.

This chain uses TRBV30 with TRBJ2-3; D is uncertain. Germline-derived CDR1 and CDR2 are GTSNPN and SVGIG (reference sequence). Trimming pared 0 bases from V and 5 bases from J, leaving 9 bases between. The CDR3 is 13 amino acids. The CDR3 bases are TGTGCCTGGAGTGTACGGAACGGAGATACGCAGTATTTT. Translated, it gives CAWSVRNGDTQYF.

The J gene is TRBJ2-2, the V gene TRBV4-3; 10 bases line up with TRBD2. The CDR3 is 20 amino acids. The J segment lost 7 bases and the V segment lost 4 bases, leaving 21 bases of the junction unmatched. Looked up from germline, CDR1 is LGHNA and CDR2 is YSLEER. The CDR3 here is CASSLFPEAGGPVGGGELFF. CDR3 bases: TGCGCCAGCAGCCTATTCCCGGAAGCGGGAGGGCCCGTGGGGGGCGGGGAGCTGTTTTTT.

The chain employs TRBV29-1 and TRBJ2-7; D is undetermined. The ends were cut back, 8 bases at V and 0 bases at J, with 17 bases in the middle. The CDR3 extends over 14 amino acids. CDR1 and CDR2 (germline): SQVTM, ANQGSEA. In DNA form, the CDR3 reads TGCAGCCCCTTGCCCTGCCGCCGCTCCTACGAGCAGTACTTC. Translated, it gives CSPLPCRRSYEQYF.

The CDR3 sequence: CASRYYNEQFF. Written as DNA, the CDR3 is TGTGCCAGCAGGTATTACAATGAGCAGTTCTTC. The chain links TRBV2 to TRBJ2-1, with D unclear. The germline gives CDR1 SNHLY, CDR2 FYNNEI. This CDR3 is 11 amino acids long. Trimming left V 6 bases short and J 4 bases short, with 4 bases between. Filled out from reference TRBV2 and TRBJ2-1, the complete variable domain reads EPEVTQTPSHQVTQMGQEVILRCVPISNHLYFYWYRQILGQKVEFLVSFYNNEISEKSEIFDDQFSVERPDGSNFTLKIRSTKLEDSAMYFCASRYYNEQFFGPGTRLTVL.

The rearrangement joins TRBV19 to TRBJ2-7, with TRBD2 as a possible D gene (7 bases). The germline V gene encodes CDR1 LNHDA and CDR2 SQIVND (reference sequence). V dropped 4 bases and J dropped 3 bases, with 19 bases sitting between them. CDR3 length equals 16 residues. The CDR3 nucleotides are TGTGCCAGTAGTAAGGGAGGGGGGCGTTGGGACTACGAGCAGTACTTC. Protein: CASSKGGGRWDYEQYF.

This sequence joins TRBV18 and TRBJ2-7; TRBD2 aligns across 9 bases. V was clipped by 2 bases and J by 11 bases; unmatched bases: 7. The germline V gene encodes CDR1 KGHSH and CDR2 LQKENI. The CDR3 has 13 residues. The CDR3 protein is CASSPNAGGTEYF. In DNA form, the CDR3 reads TGTGCCAGCTCACCAAACGCGGGAGGGACGGAGTACTTC.

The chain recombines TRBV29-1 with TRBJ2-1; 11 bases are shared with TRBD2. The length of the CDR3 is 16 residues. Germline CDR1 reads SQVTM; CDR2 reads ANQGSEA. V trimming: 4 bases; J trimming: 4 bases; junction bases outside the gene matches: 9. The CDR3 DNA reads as TGCAGCGTTGTTGAGGCTAGCGGGGGGACTTACAATGAGCAGTTCTTC. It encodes CSVVEASGGTYNEQFF.

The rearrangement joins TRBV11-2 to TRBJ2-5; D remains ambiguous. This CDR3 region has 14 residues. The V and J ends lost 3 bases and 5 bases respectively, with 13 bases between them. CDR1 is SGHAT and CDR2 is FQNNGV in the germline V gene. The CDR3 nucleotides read TGTGCCAGCAGCTTCACTCGGGCGCGGGAGACCCAGTACTTC. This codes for CASSFTRARETQYF.

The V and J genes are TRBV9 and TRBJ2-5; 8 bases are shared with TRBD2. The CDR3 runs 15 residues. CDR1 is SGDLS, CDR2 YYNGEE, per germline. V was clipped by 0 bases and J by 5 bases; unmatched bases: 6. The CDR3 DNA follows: TGTGCCAGCAGCGTAGTCCCGGGAGGGCGTGAGACCCAGTACTTC. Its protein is CASSVVPGGRETQYF.

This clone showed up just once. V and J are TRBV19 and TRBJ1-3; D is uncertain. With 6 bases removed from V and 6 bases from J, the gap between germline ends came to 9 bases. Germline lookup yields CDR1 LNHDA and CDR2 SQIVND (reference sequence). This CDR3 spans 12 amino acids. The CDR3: CASSHRENTIYF. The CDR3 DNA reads TGTGCCAGTAGCCACAGAGAAAACACCATATATTTT.

The CDR3 spells CASSTGTGTDTQYF. The CDR3 bases are TGCGCCAGCAGCACAGGGACAGGCACAGATACGCAGTATTTT. V gene TRBV5-1 combines with J gene TRBJ2-3; 7 bases fit TRBD1. V dropped 4 bases and J dropped 1; count of bases not matched to a gene: 3. Germline CDR1 and CDR2: SGHRS and YFSETQ. This CDR3 region has 14 residues.

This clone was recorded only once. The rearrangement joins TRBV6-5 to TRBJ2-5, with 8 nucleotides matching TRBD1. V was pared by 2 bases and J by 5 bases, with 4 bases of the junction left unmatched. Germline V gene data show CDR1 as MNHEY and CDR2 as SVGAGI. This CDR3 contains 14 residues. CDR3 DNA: TGTGCCAGCAGTTACAACAGGGGGAGGGAGACCCAGTACTTC. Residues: CASSYNRGRETQYF.

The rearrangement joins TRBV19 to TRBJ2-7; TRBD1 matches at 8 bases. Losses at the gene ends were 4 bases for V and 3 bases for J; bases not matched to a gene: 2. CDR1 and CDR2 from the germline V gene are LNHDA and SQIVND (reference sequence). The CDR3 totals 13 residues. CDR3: CASSTTGGYEQYF. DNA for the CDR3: TGTGCCAGTAGTACAACAGGGGGCTACGAGCAGTACTTC.

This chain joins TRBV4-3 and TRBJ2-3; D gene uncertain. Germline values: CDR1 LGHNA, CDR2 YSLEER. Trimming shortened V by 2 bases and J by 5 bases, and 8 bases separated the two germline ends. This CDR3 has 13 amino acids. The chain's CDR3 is CASSQLKGDTQYF. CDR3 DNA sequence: TGCGCCAGCAGCCAATTAAAAGGAGATACGCAGTATTTT.

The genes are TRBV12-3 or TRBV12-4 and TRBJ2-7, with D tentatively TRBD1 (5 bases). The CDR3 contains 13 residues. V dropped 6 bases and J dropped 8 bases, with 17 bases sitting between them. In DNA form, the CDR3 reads TGTGCCAGCAGCTTCAGTCAGGGCGCGCAGCAGTACTTC. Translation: CASSFSQGAQQYF.

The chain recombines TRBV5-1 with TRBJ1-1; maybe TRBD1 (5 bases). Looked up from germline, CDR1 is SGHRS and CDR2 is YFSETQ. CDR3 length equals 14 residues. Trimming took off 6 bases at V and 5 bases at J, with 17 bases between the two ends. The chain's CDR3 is CASTPLGGGTEAFF. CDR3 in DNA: TGCGCCAGCACCCCCCTGGGGGGTGGGACTGAAGCTTTCTTT.

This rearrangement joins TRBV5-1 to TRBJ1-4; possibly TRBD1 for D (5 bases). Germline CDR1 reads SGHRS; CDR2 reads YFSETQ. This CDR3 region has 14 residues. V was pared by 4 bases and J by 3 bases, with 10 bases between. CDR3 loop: CASSQGDSNEKLFF. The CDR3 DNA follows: TGCGCCAGCAGCCAGGGAGATTCTAATGAAAAACTGTTTTTT.

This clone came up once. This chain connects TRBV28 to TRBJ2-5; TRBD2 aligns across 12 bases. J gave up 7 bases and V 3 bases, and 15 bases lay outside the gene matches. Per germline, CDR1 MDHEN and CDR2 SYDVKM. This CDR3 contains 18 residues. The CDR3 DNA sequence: TGTGCCAGCAGTTTGCTAGCGGGAGGGCCGGCCCCCCCGGGGACCCAGTACTTC. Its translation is CASSLLAGGPAPPGTQYF.

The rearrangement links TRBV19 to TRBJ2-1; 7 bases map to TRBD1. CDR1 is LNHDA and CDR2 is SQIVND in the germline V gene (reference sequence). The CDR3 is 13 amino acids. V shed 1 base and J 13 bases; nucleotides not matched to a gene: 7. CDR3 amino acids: CASSIGDREGQFF. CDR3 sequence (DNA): TGTGCCAGTAGTATAGGAGACAGGGAAGGTCAGTTCTTC.